This paragraph covers one T cell receptor beta chain sequence. Profiled with immunoSEQ multiplex PCR; TCRdb holds only in-frame clones, not every one. This table holds more than 300,000 clones, 80% to 90% found once. This sample is part of a study of blood T cell repertoires in COVID-19. Deletions cut 0 bases from V and 4 bases from J, with 18 bases between. The germline V gene has CDR1 LGHDT and CDR2 YNNKEL (reference sequence). The CDR3 runs to 18 residues. This TCR derives from a woman aged 45 to 65 with COVID-19, enrolled during active disease. The rearrangement links TRBV3-1 (or the pseudogene TRBV3-2) to TRBJ1-4; TRBD1 is a possible D gene (6 bases). Sample: peripheral blood. The DNA for the CDR3 is TGTGCCAGCAGCCAAGATATCACAGGGCTCGCCGTTAATGAAAAACTGTTTTTT. Translated, it gives CASSQDITGLAVNEKLFF.